This TCR beta chain was found in a study of Ad26.COV2.S vaccination and SARS-CoV-2 variants. Study-wide results and caveats: Vaccinated individuals (as opposed to placebo recipients) had higher spike-specific TCR breadth.

The treatment here: around 19 received Ad26.COV2.S at low or high dose, single or two shots; about 5 received placebo; per-sample allocation not given. All samples were drawn on day 63, counting from the first vaccine or placebo injection. The vaccine delivered Wuhan-strain SARS-CoV-2 spike through an Ad26 vector. The CDR3 loop spans 14 amino acids. Germline trimming cut 8 bases from V and 3 bases from J; bases unmatched to any gene: 7. Looked up from germline, CDR1 is MNHEY and CDR2 is SVGAGI. Details on this clone: Its target is unknown.

Repertoires were generated with immunoSEQ multiplex PCR, while TCRdb's copy carries only in-frame clones and drops some. The data contain 350,000 to 450,000 clones, around nine tenths of them singletons. The J gene is TRBJ2-3, the V gene TRBV6-5; 8 bases map to TRBD1. The sample in question was peripheral blood, obtained in a trial of Ad26.COV2.S vaccine versus placebo. This clonotype originated in a person between 18 and 60 years old who received the Ad26.COV2.S COVID-19 vaccine or a placebo. The CDR3, as DNA: TGTGCCAGCCATACAGGGGGTGAGACAGATACGCAGTATTTT. Residues: CASHTGGETDTQYF.